This TCR beta chain was captured by sequencing in a study of blood T cell repertoires in COVID-19. The overall study: Sources were T cells, B-cell-depleted T cells, or PBMCs; the material itself was cDNA or gDNA.

Under the authors' procedure: Estimates of nucleated cell counts were drawn from the amplification of reference gene primers. The table came from immunoSEQ multiplex PCR; TCRdb's copy has only in-frame clones and leaves some out. The V and J calls and the clone size are those of that table, but D and trimming were determined from the DNA. In the table there are about 150,000 clones, roughly three quarters of which are singletons. Cohort 3 donors counted as recovered after two negative PCRs, clearance, or resolved symptoms. The CDR3 is made up of 14 amino acids. V gave up 0 bases and J gave up 5 bases, with 10 bases separating them. Germline lookup yields CDR1 MNHNY and CDR2 SVGAGI (reference sequence). This clone was counted a few times.

Sequenced material: PBMCs or T cells enriched from blood (not recorded which). This clonotype was obtained from a woman aged 50 to 60 who had recovered from COVID-19. V gene TRBV6-6 combines with J gene TRBJ1-1, with D unresolved. The CDR3 DNA is TGTGCCAGCAGTTACTCTTTGGGAGGGACTGAAGCTTTCTTT. Its protein is CASSYSLGGTEAFF.